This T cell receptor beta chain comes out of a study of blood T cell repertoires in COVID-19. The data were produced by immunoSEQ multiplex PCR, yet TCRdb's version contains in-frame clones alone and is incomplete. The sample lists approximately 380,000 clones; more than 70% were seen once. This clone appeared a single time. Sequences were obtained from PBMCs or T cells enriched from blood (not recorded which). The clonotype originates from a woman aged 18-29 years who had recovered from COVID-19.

CDR3 nucleotides: TGCGCCAGCAGCCAAGATCGAGCCGGGGGCAATCAGCCCCAGCATTTT. Amino acid sequence: CASSQDRAGGNQPQHF. The rearrangement uses TRBV4-3 and TRBJ1-5; the D is unclear. Trimming stripped 0 bases from V and 2 bases from J, with 11 bases between. The CDR3 runs 16 residues. CDR1 LGHNA and CDR2 YSLEER come from the germline V gene.